Listed below are T cell receptor beta chains from one sample, sequenced in a study of blood T cell repertoires in COVID-19. Sequenced by immunoSEQ multiplex PCR; TCRdb stores in-frame clones only, minus some. The sample shows 70,000 or so clones, approximately 90% of them seen only once. Sequenced sample: peripheral blood. The receptors here all came from a man in his sixties or seventies with active or convalescent COVID-19. CDR3s include the opening cysteine and the closing phenylalanine or tryptophan. D genes are given only for firm matches. Size tells how often a clone was seen (once, few, many) or the class of an expanded clone, and some rows leave it out.

abundance	v_gene	d_gene	j_gene	CDR3aa	CDR3nt
.	TRBV2	.	TRBJ1-1	CASSPDSGRLAFF	TGTGCCAGCAGTCCGGACTCGGGGAGGCTAGCTTTCTTT
.	TRBV28	.	TRBJ2-7	CASTTGSGHEQYF	TGTGCCAGCACTACAGGGTCCGGCCACGAGCAGTACTTC
.	TRBV11-3	TRBD2	TRBJ2-3	CASSPTSGTDTQYF	TGTGCCAGCAGCCCGACTAGCGGCACAGATACGCAGTATTTT
.	TRBV6-2/TRBV6-3	TRBD1	TRBJ2-1	CASSPRQGPSYNEQFF	TGTGCCAGCAGCCCTCGACAGGGACCCTCCTACAATGAGCAGTTCTTC
.	TRBV6-2/TRBV6-3	TRBD2	TRBJ2-3	CASSLLAGGSDTQYF	TGTGCCAGCAGTCTACTAGCGGGAGGATCAGATACGCAGTATTTT
.	TRBV6-2/TRBV6-3	TRBD2	TRBJ2-1	CASSYSGLAGVYNEQFF	TGTGCCAGCAGTTACTCGGGACTAGCGGGGGTATACAATGAGCAGTTCTTC
.	TRBV7-3	.	TRBJ2-5	CASSLGFEGNQETQYF	TGTGCCAGCAGCTTAGGGTTCGAGGGAAACCAAGAGACCCAGTACTTC
.	TRBV3-1/TRBV3-2	TRBD2	TRBJ2-1	CASSQERLAGGNEQFF	TGTGCCAGCAGCCAAGAAAGACTAGCGGGAGGGAATGAGCAGTTCTTC
.	TRBV18	TRBD2	TRBJ2-1	CASSGLAGTYNEQFF	TGTGCCAGCTCAGGGCTAGCGGGGACCTACAATGAGCAGTTCTTC
.	TRBV28	.	TRBJ1-4	CASSTSGAGNEKLFF	TGTGCCAGCAGTACAAGCGGGGCCGGGAATGAAAAACTGTTTTTT
.	TRBV7-9	TRBD2	TRBJ2-3	CASSKTIAGDTDTQYF	TGTGCCAGCAGCAAAACGATAGCGGGAGACACAGATACGCAGTATTTT
few	TRBV3-1/TRBV3-2	.	TRBJ1-2	CASSDAGTGYTF	TGTGCCAGCAGCGACGCAGGGACAGGCTACACCTTC
.	TRBV23-1	.	TRBJ1-3	CASSQEWSYTIYF	TGCGCCAGCAGTCAAGAGTGGAGTTACACCATATATTTT
.	TRBV5-4	.	TRBJ2-3	CASSFPGFTDTQYF	TGTGCCAGCAGCTTCCCCGGGTTCACAGATACGCAGTATTTT
.	TRBV5-6	.	TRBJ2-5	CASSREGGLYSGTQYF	TGTGCCAGCAGCCGGGAAGGGGGACTATATTCAGGAACCCAGTACTTC
.	TRBV7-3	.	TRBJ2-1	CASSLIARTDEQFF	TGTGCCAGCAGCTTAATTGCGCGAACGGATGAGCAGTTCTTC
.	TRBV7-2	.	TRBJ2-5	CASSSTTGRETQYF	TGTGCCAGCAGCTCGACTACTGGAAGAGAGACCCAGTACTTC
.	TRBV7-9	.	TRBJ2-2	CASSSVRIRGTGELFF	TGTGCCAGCAGCTCGGTGAGGATCCGGGGCACCGGGGAGCTGTTTTTT
.	TRBV5-4	TRBD1	TRBJ1-3	CASSPGGQGSSGNTIYF	TGTGCCAGCAGTCCGGGGGGACAGGGGAGCTCTGGAAACACCATATATTTT
few	TRBV30	TRBD1	TRBJ2-7	CAWSRQGAYEQYF	TGTGCCTGGAGTCGGCAGGGGGCGTACGAGCAGTACTTC
.	TRBV7-9	.	TRBJ1-1	CASSLFSSEAFF	TGTGCCAGCAGCTTATTTTCGTCTGAAGCTTTCTTT
.	TRBV2	TRBD1	TRBJ2-7	CASRDRGFEQYF	TGTGCCAGCAGAGACAGGGGGTTCGAGCAGTACTTC
.	TRBV19	.	TRBJ2-2	CASSIDRRLGPGELFF	TGTGCCAGTAGTATAGATAGGAGACTAGGGCCCGGGGAGCTGTTTTTT
.	TRBV7-9	TRBD1	TRBJ1-1	CASSFQTGLSAFF	TGTGCCAGCAGCTTCCAGACAGGGTTAAGTGCTTTCTTT
.	TRBV18	.	TRBJ2-7	CASSPNPNLDEQYF	TGTGCCAGCTCACCCAACCCTAACTTGGACGAGCAGTACTTC
.	TRBV15	TRBD1	TRBJ2-7	CATSRGMGLPGQDRYEQYF	TGTGCCACCAGCAGAGGAATGGGTTTGCCCGGACAGGACCGCTACGAGCAGTACTTC
.	TRBV28	TRBD2	TRBJ2-5	CASSLSGGGGETQYF	TGTGCCAGCAGTTTATCCGGCGGGGGAGGGGAGACCCAGTACTTC